Described below is a single T cell receptor (beta chain) sequence and its context. Recovered participants had two consecutive negative NP/OP PCR tests, healthcare professional clearance, or symptom resolution. This record comes from a study of blood T cell repertoires in COVID-19. Overall study context: The origin of the acute and convalescent COVID-19 samples was the United States, Italy and Spain.

Sequencing used immunoSEQ multiplex PCR; TCRdb keeps in-frame clones, though not all of them. The data show around 300,000 clones, approximately 81% seen once. J was trimmed by 3 bases and V by 1 base; bases with no gene match: 10. Germline CDR1 and CDR2: SGHTA and FQGNSA. The CDR3 is 18 residues long. This TCR was recovered from a woman in her forties or fifties who had recovered from COVID-19. Sequencing used PBMCs or T cells enriched from blood (not recorded which). The rearrangement uses TRBV7-2 and TRBJ2-3; 10 bases are shared with TRBD2. CDR3 in DNA: TGTGCCAGCAGCTTAGTTGGTCTAGCGGGAGTTATAACAGATACGCAGTATTTT. Translated, it gives CASSLVGLAGVITDTQYF.